This T cell receptor beta chain was found in a study of T cells in tuberculosis. Notes on the study in general: Some low-affinity tetramer-binding T cells may be absent from this sample.

Cells were sorted from thawed PBMC rested overnight and stained with GMM-loaded CD1B tetramer, viability dye and anti-CD3. C32 glucose monomycolate from Rhodococcus equi was loaded onto the CD1B tetramers. Only in-frame clones appear in the TCRdb table, and some are missing; sequencing was by immunoSEQ multiplex PCR. The table shows approximately 58,000 clones, with roughly 88% occurring only once. Germline-derived CDR1 and CDR2 are SGHVS and FNYEAQ. The V end lost 3 bases, the J end lost 1 base, and 6 bases lay between the germline ends. This CDR3 contains 13 residues. The sequence came from an adult woman with latent tuberculosis. The V gene is TRBV7-6, the J gene TRBJ1-1; D is uncertain. Sequencing used CD1b-GMM tetramer-negative cells sorted from PBMCs. Here the CDR3 DNA reads TGTGCCAGCAGCTTCGGGGAGAACACTGAAGCTTTCTTT. This sequence encodes CASSFGENTEAFF.